A selection of T cell receptor beta chains follows, all from one sample in a study of blood T cell repertoires in COVID-19. TCRdb's copy holds only in-frame clones and misses some; the assay was immunoSEQ multiplex PCR. The repertoire holds approximately 89,000 clones, with 87% as singletons. Source material: peripheral blood. These receptors were obtained from a man aged 65 to 85 with acute or convalescent COVID-19. Both conserved end residues are part of each CDR3. The D gene is left open where the match is weak. Size is omitted from some rows. Given values are once, few, many or a class for expanded clones.

>19|TRBD1|TRBV24-1|TRBJ2-4|-
CATSDLGQGDSVAKNIQYF
TGTGCCACCAGTGATTTGGGACAGGGGGATTCGGTAGCCAAAAACATTCAGTACTTC
>12|-|TRBV28|TRBJ1-2|-
CASRTRPYGYTF
TGTGCCAGCAGGACGAGGCCCTATGGCTACACCTTC
>15|TRBD1|TRBV4-1|TRBJ2-2|-
CASSQTGGYTGELFF
TGCGCCAGCAGCCAGACAGGGGGCTACACCGGGGAGCTGTTTTTT
>13|-|TRBV27|TRBJ1-1|-
CASGGGSNTEAFF
TGTGCCAGCGGGGGGGGCTCGAACACTGAAGCTTTCTTT
>15|TRBD2|TRBV9|TRBJ2-7|-
CASSVAWGTTYEQYF
TGTGCCAGCAGCGTAGCTTGGGGGACTACTTACGAGCAGTACTTC
>14|-|TRBV9|TRBJ2-7|-
CASSPRGRGDEQYF
TGTGCCAGCAGCCCCCGGGGCAGGGGTGACGAGCAGTACTTC
>15|TRBD2|TRBV14|TRBJ2-2|-
CASSPRHSGTGELFF
TGTGCCAGCAGCCCCCGACATAGCGGGACCGGGGAGCTGTTTTTT
>16|-|TRBV3-1/TRBV3-2|TRBJ1-3|once
CASSQDRSGERNTIYF
TGTGCCAGCAGCCAAGATCGCAGTGGAGAGAGAAACACCATATATTTT
>14|TRBD1|TRBV28|TRBJ1-2|once
CASTSGQGGYGYTF
TGTGCCAGCACCTCGGGACAGGGGGGTTATGGCTACACCTTC
>16|-|TRBV10-1|TRBJ2-2|-
CASSESGVANTGELFF
TGCGCCAGCAGTGAGTCCGGGGTCGCGAACACCGGGGAGCTGTTTTTT
>18|TRBD1|TRBV6-1|TRBJ1-5|-
CASSAGTGGGGSNQPQHF
TGTGCCAGCAGTGCCGGGACAGGGGGCGGTGGGAGCAATCAGCCCCAGCATTTT
>18|-|TRBV12-2|TRBJ2-2|-
CASRLVRTSGGKTGELFF
TGTGCAAGTCGCTTAGTGCGGACTAGCGGGGGGAAGACCGGGGAGCTGTTTTTT
>12|-|TRBV7-9|TRBJ1-2|-
CASTLEGYGYTF
TGTGCCAGCACCCTAGAGGGCTATGGCTACACCTTC
>15|-|TRBV5-1|TRBJ1-1|-
CASSLETGMNTEAFF
TGCGCCAGCAGCTTGGAAACAGGGATGAACACTGAAGCTTTCTTT
>15|-|TRBV5-1|TRBJ1-1|-
CASSPGSGSSTEAFF
TGCGCCAGCAGCCCGGGTTCGGGATCGAGCACTGAAGCTTTCTTT
>15|TRBD2|TRBV11-2|TRBJ2-1|-
CASSLGAGGNIEQFF
TGTGCCAGCAGCTTGGGTGCGGGGGGGAACATTGAGCAGTTCTTC
>14|-|TRBV5-8|TRBJ1-3|-
CASSLKSPGNTIYF
TGTGCCAGCAGCTTGAAAAGCCCTGGAAACACCATATATTTT
>13|-|TRBV18|TRBJ2-1|-
CASSPPQGYEQFF
TGTGCCAGCTCACCACCGCAGGGTTATGAGCAGTTCTTC
>17|-|TRBV5-6|TRBJ2-5|-
CASSLRLQGYSGETQYF
TGTGCCAGCAGCTTGCGGTTACAGGGATATAGTGGAGAGACCCAGTACTTC
>17|-|TRBV7-4|TRBJ1-2|-
CASSHTKKTGYRYGYTF
TGTGCCAGCAGCCACACCAAAAAAACAGGGTATCGGTATGGCTACACCTTC
>15|TRBD2|TRBV5-1|TRBJ2-3|-
CASRRSGERTDTQYF
TGCGCCAGCAGGAGGAGCGGGGAACGCACAGATACGCAGTATTTT
>17|TRBD2|TRBV18|TRBJ2-5|-
CASSLGFKRGTQETQYF
TGTGCCAGCTCACTGGGCTTTAAGCGGGGGACCCAAGAGACCCAGTACTTC
>13|-|TRBV7-3|TRBJ2-5|-
CASSLTLRETQYF
TGTGCCAGCAGCTTAACGTTGAGGGAGACCCAGTACTTC
>13|-|TRBV5-1|TRBJ2-3|-
CASSSQGTDTQYF
TGCGCCAGCAGCTCTCAGGGCACAGATACGCAGTATTTT